This TCR beta chain derives from a study of beta chain features in type 1 diabetes. Study-wide background: Age, gender, cell numbers and subset yield matched between patients and controls. Cells sorted and examined across all samples totaled more than 95,000,000.

CDR3 size: 14 residues. V lost 3 bases, J lost 2 bases, and 10 bases lay in between. Germline V gene sequence: CDR1 SGDLS, CDR2 YYNGEE. The investigators reverse transcribed all of the isolated RNA, so they sequenced expressed TCRB transcripts. Sequenced by immunoSEQ multiplex PCR; TCRdb stores in-frame clones only, minus some. The sample contains roughly 170,000 clones, about 13% of which appear only once. CD4+ naive, central memory, regulatory and stem cell-like memory subsets were isolated by sorting on CD45RO/CCR7/CD25/CD127/CD95/CD27. This clone was seen once. Sequencing used central memory CD4+ T cells from blood. The TCR sequence derives from a woman under 30 in good health. This chain links TRBV9 with TRBJ2-3; perhaps TRBD1 as D (5 bases). The CDR3 coding sequence is TGTGCCAGCAGCGCAACAGGTACCACAGATACGCAGTATTTT. Protein sequence: CASSATGTTDTQYF.